This passage covers 12 T cell receptor beta chains from one sample sequenced in a study of blood T cell repertoires in COVID-19. Produced via immunoSEQ multiplex PCR; TCRdb's table is partial and in-frame only. This table has over 90,000 clones, roughly 79% appearing once. The sequencing input was peripheral blood. The receptors stem from a man older than 75 with COVID-19, enrolled during active disease.

The genes are TRBV29-1 and TRBJ1-1, with D maybe TRBD1 (5 bases). The V gene's germline CDR1 is SQVTM and CDR2 ANQGSEA. V was cut by 3 bases and J by 3 bases, with 11 bases left in between. CDR3 size: 13 residues. In DNA form, the CDR3 reads TGCAGCGTTGAGACAGCCAGGGACACTGAAGCTTTCTTT. Translated: CSVETARDTEAFF.

This clone was detected a few times. The genes are TRBV6-2 or TRBV6-3 and TRBJ2-7, with D uncertain. This CDR3 is built from 16 residues. From germline, CDR1 is MNHEY and CDR2 SVGEGT. Trimming removed 5 bases from V and 0 bases from J, with 17 bases in between. CDR3 in amino acids: CASSGLWAPGSYEQYF. The CDR3 bases are TGTGCCAGCAGTGGCCTCTGGGCCCCCGGCTCCTACGAGCAGTACTTC.

This chain connects TRBV27 to TRBJ2-2; D is unclear. Trimming removed 6 bases from V and 4 bases from J, with 9 bases in between. In germline, CDR1 is MNHEY, CDR2 SMNVEV (reference sequence). The CDR3 loop spans 13 amino acids. The CDR3 sequence: CASSTWATGELFF. The CDR3 nucleotides are TGTGCCAGCAGCACGTGGGCCACCGGGGAGCTGTTTTTT.

This clone was recorded a few times. The chain employs TRBV5-6 and TRBJ1-6, with 8 bases matching TRBD1. Germline CDR1 SGHDT, CDR2 YYEEEE. The CDR3 extends over 15 amino acids. V was pared by 2 bases and J by 6 bases, with 4 bases of the junction left unmatched. The CDR3 region is CASSFRDRPNSPLHF. The CDR3 nucleotides are TGTGCCAGCAGCTTCCGGGACAGGCCTAATTCACCCCTCCACTTT.

This clone has a handful of counts. The chain carries TRBV10-3 and TRBJ2-7, with 9 bases identical to TRBD1. The V and J ends lost 7 bases and 5 bases, in that order; junction bases with no gene match: 9. The germline V gene encodes CDR1 ENHRY and CDR2 SYGVKD. This CDR3 contains 14 residues. In DNA, the CDR3 is TGTGCCATCATGAATGACAGGGGGAGGGACGAGCAGTACTTC. Its protein is CAIMNDRGRDEQYF.

The chain links TRBV20-1 to TRBJ1-1; D unresolved. Per the germline V gene, CDR1 is DFQATT and CDR2 is SNEGSKA (reference sequence). V was clipped by 3 bases and J by 5 bases, with 7 bases between them. CDR3 length equals 11 residues. This CDR3 reads CSASQVTEAFF. As DNA, the CDR3 is TGCAGTGCTAGCCAGGTAACTGAAGCTTTCTTT.

The genes are TRBV28 and TRBJ2-7, with 15 bases identical to TRBD2. J gave up 0 bases and V 5 bases, and 11 bases lay outside the gene matches. Germline values: CDR1 MDHEN, CDR2 SYDVKM. CDR3 size: 19 residues. The CDR3, as DNA: TGTGCCAGCAGTCGACCGGGACTAGCGGGAGGATATGGCTCCTACGAGCAGTACTTC. Residues: CASSRPGLAGGYGSYEQYF. Drawing the rest from reference TRBV28 and TRBJ2-7, the complete variable domain is DVKVTQSSRYLVKRTGEKVFLECVQDMDHENMFWYRQDPGLGLRLIYFSYDVKMKEKGDIPEGYSVSREKKERFSLILESASTNQTSMYLCASSRPGLAGGYGSYEQYFGPGTRLTVT.

This clone has more than one count but fewer than ten. The sample holds other DNA sequences that translate to the same CDR3. This rearrangement joins TRBV9 to TRBJ2-1, with TRBD2 matching 9 bases. The CDR3 extends over 20 amino acids. V lost 3 bases, J lost 0 bases, and 16 bases stayed unmatched. Germline V gene sequence: CDR1 SGDLS, CDR2 YYNGEE. CDR3 DNA: TGTGCCAGCAGCGCTCGACTCGCGGGGGGGCCGGGGACCTCCTACAATGAGCAGTTCTTC. The encoded protein is CASSARLAGGPGTSYNEQFF.

The chain couples TRBV5-4 to TRBJ2-1, with D tentatively TRBD1 (6 bases). The CDR3 covers 15 residues. Per the germline V gene, CDR1 is SGHNT and CDR2 is YYREEE (reference sequence). Trimming cost V 0 bases and J 5 bases, with 12 bases left between them. CDR3 sequence (DNA): TGTGCCAGCAGCTTGGTAGGGACAACAAACAATGAGCAGTTCTTC. Translation gives CASSLVGTTNNEQFF.

V usage is TRBV19 and J usage is TRBJ2-2; perhaps TRBD1 as D (6 bases). Trimming shortened V by 4 bases and J by 4 bases, and 10 bases separated the two germline ends. The CDR3 spans 14 residues. The V gene's germline CDR1 is LNHDA and CDR2 SQIVND (reference sequence). The CDR3 sequence: CASSTRTATGELFF. The CDR3 region has the DNA TGTGCCAGTAGTACCCGGACAGCCACCGGGGAGCTGTTTTTT.

The chain joins TRBV5-1 to TRBJ2-3; TRBD1 agrees at 9 bases. This CDR3 is 16 amino acids long. CDR1 and CDR2 (germline): SGHRS, YFSETQ. The J segment lost 1 base and the V segment lost 0 bases, leaving 3 bases of the junction unmatched. The CDR3 DNA reads as TGCGCCAGCAGCTTGGGCCGGGACAGGGGCACAGATACGCAGTATTTT. It yields the protein CASSLGRDRGTDTQYF. The complete variable domain, with remaining parts taken from reference TRBV5-1 and TRBJ2-3, reads KAGVTQTPRYLIKTRGQQVTLSCSPISGHRSVSWYQQTPGQGLQFLFEYFSETQRNKGNFPGRFSGRQFSNSRSEMNVSTLELGDSALYLCASSLGRDRGTDTQYFGPGTRLTVL.

The chain couples TRBV5-1 to TRBJ2-3; D is uncertain. From germline, CDR1 is SGHRS and CDR2 YFSETQ. V lost 2 bases and J 6 bases, leaving 10 bases between the germline ends. The CDR3 is 13 amino acids. The CDR3 region is CASSFSGSDTQYF. In nucleotides, the CDR3 is TGCGCCAGCAGCTTTTCCGGGTCCGATACGCAGTATTTT.